The rows below give T cell receptor beta chains drawn from one sample of a study of long-term antiretroviral therapy in people with HIV. Generated by immunoSEQ multiplex PCR, the TCRdb table keeps only in-frame clones and is missing some. The sample lists 30,000 or so clones; 80% to 95% were seen once. Sequenced here: unsorted PBMCs, sampled 5.2 years after starting antiretroviral therapy. The receptors come from a middle-aged woman with HIV. Both conserved end residues are part of each CDR3. Fields, in order: D gene, J gene, V gene, CDR3 protein, CDR3 DNA. A D gene is named only where the DNA matches it firmly.

>TRBD1|TRBJ1-2|TRBV7-6
CASSSGQGVALHGYTF
TGTGCCAGCAGCTCCGGACAGGGGGTAGCATTACATGGCTACACCTTC
>TRBD2|TRBJ2-1|TRBV19
CASSRGLRINDEQFF
TGTGCCAGTAGCCGGGGACTACGAATAAACGATGAGCAGTTCTTC
>TRBD2|TRBJ2-7|TRBV19
CASSIVLAGAYEQYF
TGTGCCAGTAGTATTGTTTTAGCGGGGGCCTACGAGCAGTACTTC
>NA|TRBJ1-1|TRBV5-4
CASSPGSPNTEAFF
TGTGCCAGCAGCCCCGGCAGCCCCAACACTGAAGCTTTCTTT
>NA|TRBJ2-2|TRBV6-1
CASSEQGYTGELFF
TGTGCCAGCAGTGAACAGGGATACACCGGGGAGCTGTTTTTT
>TRBD2|TRBJ2-7|TRBV6-5
CASSSGAYEQYF
TGTGCCAGCAGTAGCGGGGCTTACGAGCAGTACTTC
>NA|TRBJ2-3|TRBV6-6
CASSPSNRGTQYF
TGTGCAAGCAGTCCTTCGAACCGTGGTACGCAGTATTTT
>NA|TRBJ1-1|TRBV4-3
CASSQDPGRVAFF
TGCGCCAGCAGCCAAGATCCCGGCAGGGTCGCTTTCTTT
>TRBD1|TRBJ1-5|TRBV11-2
CASSGGQYINQPQHF
TGTGCCAGCAGTGGGGGACAGTATATCAATCAGCCCCAGCATTTT
>TRBD1|TRBJ1-6|TRBV19
CASRTGVLPLHF
TGTGCCTCTCGCACAGGGGTACTACCCCTCCACTTT